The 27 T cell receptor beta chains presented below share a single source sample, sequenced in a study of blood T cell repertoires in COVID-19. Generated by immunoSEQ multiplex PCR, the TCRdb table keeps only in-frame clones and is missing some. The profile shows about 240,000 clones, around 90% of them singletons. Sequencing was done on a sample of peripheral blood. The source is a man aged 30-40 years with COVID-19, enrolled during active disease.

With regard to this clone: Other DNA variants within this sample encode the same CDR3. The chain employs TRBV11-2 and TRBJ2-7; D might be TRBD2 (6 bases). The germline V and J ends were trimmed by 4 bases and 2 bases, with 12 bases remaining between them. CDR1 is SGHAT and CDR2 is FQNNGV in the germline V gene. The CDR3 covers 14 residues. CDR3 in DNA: TGTGCCAGCAGCTATGCGGGGAGAACCTACGAGCAGTACTTC. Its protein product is CASSYAGRTYEQYF.

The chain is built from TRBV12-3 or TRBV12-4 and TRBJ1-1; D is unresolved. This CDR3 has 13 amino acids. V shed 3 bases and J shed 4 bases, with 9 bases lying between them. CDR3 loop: CASSFRVSTEAFF. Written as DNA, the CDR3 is TGTGCCAGCAGTTTTCGGGTGAGCACTGAAGCTTTCTTT.

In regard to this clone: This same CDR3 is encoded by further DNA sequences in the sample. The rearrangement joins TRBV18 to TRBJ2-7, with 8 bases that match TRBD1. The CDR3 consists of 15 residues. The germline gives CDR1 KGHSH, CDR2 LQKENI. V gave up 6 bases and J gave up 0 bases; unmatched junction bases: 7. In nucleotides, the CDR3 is TGTGCCAGCTCCCCTGCCGGACAGGGCTCCTACGAGCAGTACTTC. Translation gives CASSPAGQGSYEQYF. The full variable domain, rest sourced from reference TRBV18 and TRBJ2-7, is NAGVMQNPRHLVRRRGQEARLRCSPMKGHSHVYWYRQLPEEGLKFMVYLQKENIIDESGMPKERFSAEFPKEGPSILRIQQVVRGDSAAYFCASSPAGQGSYEQYFGPGTRLTVT.

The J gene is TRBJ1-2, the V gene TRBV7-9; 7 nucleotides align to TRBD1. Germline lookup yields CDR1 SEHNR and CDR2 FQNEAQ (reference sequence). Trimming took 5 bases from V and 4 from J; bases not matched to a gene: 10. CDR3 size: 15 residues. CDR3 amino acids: CASSLGSQGFYGYTF. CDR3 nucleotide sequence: TGTGCCAGCAGCCTCGGCTCACAGGGGTTCTATGGCTACACCTTC.

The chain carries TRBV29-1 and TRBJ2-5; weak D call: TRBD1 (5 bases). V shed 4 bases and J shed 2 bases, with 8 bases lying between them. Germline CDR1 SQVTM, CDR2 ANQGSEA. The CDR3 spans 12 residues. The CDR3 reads CSVGAGQETQYF. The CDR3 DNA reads TGCAGCGTTGGGGCAGGGCAAGAGACCCAGTACTTC.

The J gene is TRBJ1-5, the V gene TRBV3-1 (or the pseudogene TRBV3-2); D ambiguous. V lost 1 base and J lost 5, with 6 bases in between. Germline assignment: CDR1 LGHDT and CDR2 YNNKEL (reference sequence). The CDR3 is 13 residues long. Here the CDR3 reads CASSQAQDQPQHF. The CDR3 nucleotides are TGTGCCAGCAGCCAAGCGCAGGATCAGCCCCAGCATTTT.

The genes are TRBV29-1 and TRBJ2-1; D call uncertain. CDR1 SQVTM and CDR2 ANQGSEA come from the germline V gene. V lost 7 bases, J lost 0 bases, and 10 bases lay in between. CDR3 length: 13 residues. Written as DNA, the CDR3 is TGCAGCGCAAAGAGAAGCTCCTACAATGAGCAGTTCTTC. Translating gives CSAKRSSYNEQFF.

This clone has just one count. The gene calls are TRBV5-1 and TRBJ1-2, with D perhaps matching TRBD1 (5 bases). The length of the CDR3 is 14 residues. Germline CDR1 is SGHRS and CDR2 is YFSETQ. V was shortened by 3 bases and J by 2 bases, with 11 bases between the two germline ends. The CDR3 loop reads CASSSYTGNYGYTF. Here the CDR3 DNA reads TGCGCCAGCAGCTCCTATACAGGAAACTATGGCTACACCTTC.

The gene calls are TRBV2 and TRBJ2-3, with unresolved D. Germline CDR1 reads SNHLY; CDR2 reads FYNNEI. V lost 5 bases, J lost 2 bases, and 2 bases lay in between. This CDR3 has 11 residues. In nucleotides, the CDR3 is TGTGCCAGCAGTTACACAGATACGCAGTATTTT. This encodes CASSYTDTQYF. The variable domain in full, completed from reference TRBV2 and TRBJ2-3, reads EPEVTQTPSHQVTQMGQEVILRCVPISNHLYFYWYRQILGQKVEFLVSFYNNEISEKSEIFDDQFSVERPDGSNFTLKIRSTKLEDSAMYFCASSYTDTQYFGPGTRLTVL.

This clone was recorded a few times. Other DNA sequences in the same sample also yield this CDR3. CDR3 amino acids: CAWSRQGNQPQHF. DNA of the CDR3: TGTGCCTGGAGTCGACAGGGCAATCAGCCCCAGCATTTT. This sequence joins TRBV30 and TRBJ1-5; D perhaps matches TRBD1 (6 bases). With 2 bases removed from V and 2 bases from J, the gap between germline ends came to 7 bases. Looked up from germline, CDR1 is GTSNPN and CDR2 is SVGIG (reference sequence). The CDR3 contains 13 residues. Drawing the rest from reference TRBV30 and TRBJ1-5, the complete variable domain is SQTIHQWPATLVQPVGSPLSLECTVEGTSNPNLYWYRQAAGRGLQLLFYSVGIGQISSEVPQNLSASRPQDRQFILSSKKLLLSDSGFYLCAWSRQGNQPQHFGDGTRLSIL.

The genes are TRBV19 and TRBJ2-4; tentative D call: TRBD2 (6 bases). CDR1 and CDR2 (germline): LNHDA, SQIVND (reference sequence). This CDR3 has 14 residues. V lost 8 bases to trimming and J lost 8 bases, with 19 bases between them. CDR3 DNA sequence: TGTGCCAGTGGGCTCGGGCCCGGAGGGGACATTCAGTACTTC. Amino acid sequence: CASGLGPGGDIQYF.

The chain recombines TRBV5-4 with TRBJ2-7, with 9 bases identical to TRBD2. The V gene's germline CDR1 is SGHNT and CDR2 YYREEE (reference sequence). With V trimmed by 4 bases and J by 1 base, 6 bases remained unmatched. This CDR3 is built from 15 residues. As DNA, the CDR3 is TGTGCCAGCAGCGGGTCGGCGGGGGGGTCCTACGAGCAGTACTTC. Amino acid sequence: CASSGSAGGSYEQYF.

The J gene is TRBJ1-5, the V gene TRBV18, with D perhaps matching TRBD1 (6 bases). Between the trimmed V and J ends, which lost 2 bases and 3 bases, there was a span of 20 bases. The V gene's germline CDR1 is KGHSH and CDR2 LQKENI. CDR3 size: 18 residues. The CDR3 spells CASSPIGINTGYNQPQHF. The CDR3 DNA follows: TGTGCCAGCTCACCAATCGGGATTAATACAGGGTACAATCAGCCCCAGCATTTT.

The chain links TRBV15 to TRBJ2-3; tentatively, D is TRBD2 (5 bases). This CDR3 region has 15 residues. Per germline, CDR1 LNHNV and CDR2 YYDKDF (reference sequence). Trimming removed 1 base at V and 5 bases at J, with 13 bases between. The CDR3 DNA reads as TGTGCCACCAGCAGAGGGAGAGGGTCCGTAGATACGCAGTATTTT. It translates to CATSRGRGSVDTQYF.

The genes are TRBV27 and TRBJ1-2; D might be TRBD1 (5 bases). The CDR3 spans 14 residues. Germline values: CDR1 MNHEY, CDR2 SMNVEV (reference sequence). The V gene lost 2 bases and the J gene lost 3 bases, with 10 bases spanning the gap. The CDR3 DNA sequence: TGTGCCAGCAGTTTAAGGGGTCGGGACTATGGCTACACCTTC. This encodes CASSLRGRDYGYTF.

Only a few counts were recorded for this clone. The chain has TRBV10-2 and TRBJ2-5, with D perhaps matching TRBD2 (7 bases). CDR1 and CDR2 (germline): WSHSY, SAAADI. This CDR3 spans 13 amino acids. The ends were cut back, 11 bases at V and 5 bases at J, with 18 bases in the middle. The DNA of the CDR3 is TGCGCCGGGGGGGCTAGCAGGTGGGAGACCCAGTACTTC. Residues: CAGGASRWETQYF.

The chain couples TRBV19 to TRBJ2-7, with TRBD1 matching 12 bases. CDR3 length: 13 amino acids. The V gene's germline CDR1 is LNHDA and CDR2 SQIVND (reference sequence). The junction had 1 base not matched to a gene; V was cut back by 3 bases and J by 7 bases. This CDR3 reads CASSMGQGAEQYF. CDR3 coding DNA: TGTGCCAGTAGTATGGGACAGGGGGCTGAGCAGTACTTC.

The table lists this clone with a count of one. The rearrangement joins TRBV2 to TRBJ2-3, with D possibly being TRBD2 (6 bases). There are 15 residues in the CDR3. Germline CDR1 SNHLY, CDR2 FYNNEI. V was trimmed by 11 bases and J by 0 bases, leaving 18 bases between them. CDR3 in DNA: TGTGCCGCAAAGGAACCGGGGACTAGCACAGATACGCAGTATTTT. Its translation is CAAKEPGTSTDTQYF.

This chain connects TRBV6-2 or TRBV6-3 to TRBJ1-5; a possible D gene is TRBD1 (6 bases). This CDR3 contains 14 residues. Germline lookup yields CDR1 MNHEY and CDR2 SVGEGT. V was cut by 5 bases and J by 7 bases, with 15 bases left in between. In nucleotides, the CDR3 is TGTGCCAGCAGTGACCCCGGGACAAACCAGCCCCAGCATTTT. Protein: CASSDPGTNQPQHF.

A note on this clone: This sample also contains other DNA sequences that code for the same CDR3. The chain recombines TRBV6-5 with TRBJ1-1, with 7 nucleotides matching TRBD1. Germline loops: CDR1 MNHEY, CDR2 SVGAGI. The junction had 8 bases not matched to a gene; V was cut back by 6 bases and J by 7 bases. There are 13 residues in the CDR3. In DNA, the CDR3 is TGTGCCAGCAGAAGAGACAGGGTTAGTGAAGCTTTCTTT. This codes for CASRRDRVSEAFF.

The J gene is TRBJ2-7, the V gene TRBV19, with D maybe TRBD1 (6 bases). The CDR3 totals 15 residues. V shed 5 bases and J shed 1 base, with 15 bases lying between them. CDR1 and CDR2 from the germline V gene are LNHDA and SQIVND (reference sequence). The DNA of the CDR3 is TGTGCCAGTAGTCGCTCTGTGACAGGTTCCTACGAGCAGTACTTC. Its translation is CASSRSVTGSYEQYF. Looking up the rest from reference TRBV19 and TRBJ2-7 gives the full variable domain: DGGITQSPKYLFRKEGQNVTLSCEQNLNHDAMYWYRQDPGQGLRLIYYSQIVNDFQKGDIAEGYSVSREKKESFPLTVTSAQKNPTAFYLCASSRSVTGSYEQYFGPGTRLTVT.

The CDR3, as DNA: TGCAGTGCTAGTGGGGACAGGGGGCGGCATGGCTACACCTTC. The encoded protein is CSASGDRGRHGYTF. The V call is TRBV20-1, the J call TRBJ1-2; TRBD1 agrees at 12 bases. Losses at the gene ends were 3 bases for V and 6 bases for J; bases not matched to a gene: 5. CDR3 length: 14 residues. CDR1 is DFQATT and CDR2 is SNEGSKA in the germline V gene (reference sequence).

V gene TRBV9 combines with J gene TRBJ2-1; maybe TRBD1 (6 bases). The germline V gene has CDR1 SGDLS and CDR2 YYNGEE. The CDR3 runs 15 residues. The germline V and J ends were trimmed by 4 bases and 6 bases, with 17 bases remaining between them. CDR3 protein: CASSTWGQGINEQFF. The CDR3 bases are TGTGCCAGCAGCACCTGGGGGCAGGGGATCAATGAGCAGTTCTTC. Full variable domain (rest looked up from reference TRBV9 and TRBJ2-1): DSGVTQTPKHLITATGQRVTLRCSPRSGDLSVYWYQQSLDQGLQFLIQYYNGEERAKGNILERFSAQQFPDLHSELNLSSLELGDSALYFCASSTWGQGINEQFFGPGTRLTVL.

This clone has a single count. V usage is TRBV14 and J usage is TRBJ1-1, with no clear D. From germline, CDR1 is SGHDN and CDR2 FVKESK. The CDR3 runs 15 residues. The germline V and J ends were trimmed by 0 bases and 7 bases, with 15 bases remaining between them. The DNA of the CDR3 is TGTGCCAGCAGCCAAGAATTATCATCTACGAGTGAAGCTTTCTTT. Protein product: CASSQELSSTSEAFF.

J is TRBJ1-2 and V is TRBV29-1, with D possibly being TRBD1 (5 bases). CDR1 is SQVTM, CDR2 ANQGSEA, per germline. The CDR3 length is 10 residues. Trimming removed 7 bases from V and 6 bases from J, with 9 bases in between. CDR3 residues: CSAAQDGYTF. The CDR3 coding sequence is TGCAGCGCTGCACAGGATGGCTACACCTTC.

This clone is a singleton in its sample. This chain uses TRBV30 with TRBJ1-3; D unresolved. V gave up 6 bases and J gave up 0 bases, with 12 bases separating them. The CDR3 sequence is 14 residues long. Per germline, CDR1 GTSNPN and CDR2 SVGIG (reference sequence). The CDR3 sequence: CACSTPYSGNTIYF. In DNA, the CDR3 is TGTGCCTGTTCAACACCTTACTCTGGAAACACCATATATTTT.

In DNA form, the CDR3 reads TGTGCCAGCAGCGTACCAGGATCGAACACCGGGGAGCTGTTTTTT. Encoded protein: CASSVPGSNTGELFF. The V gene is TRBV9, the J gene TRBJ2-2; D gene uncertain. Trimming stripped 1 base from V and 0 bases from J, with 7 bases between. CDR1 and CDR2 from the germline V gene are SGDLS and YYNGEE. This CDR3 spans 15 amino acids.